The entry that follows covers one T cell receptor (beta chain) sequence. There is no known antigen for this receptor. No base quality information exists; no much larger clone differs at one position. At diagnosis, tumor, uninvolved tumor-adjacent lung and peripheral blood were collected and then preserved as a mix of FFPE and fresh-frozen material. For TCR repertoire profiling, blood samples were analyzed as peripheral blood mononuclear cells. The germline V gene (reference sequence) gives CDR1 as MNHEY and CDR2 as SMNVEV. At the junction V is shortened by 4 bases and J by 5 bases, with 8 bases in between. The CDR3 covers 12 residues, taking in both the cysteine and the phenylalanine. Kept here is only the CDR3 DNA, which spans 36 bases and is read in frame from base 1. The immunoSEQ Assay was used to sequence TCR beta CDR3 regions from DNA. Regarding the original processing steps: To compute T cell density, TCR beta template counts were normalized to usable DNA, which was estimated by amplifying housekeeping genes. The preseqR package was used to estimate richness by extrapolating to 400,000 templates for PBMC samples and to 120,000 templates for tissue samples. Clonality was defined by subtracting Pielou's evenness from one. To identify tissue-enriched TCRs, differential abundance testing was run on productive amino-acid clonotypes with a minimum total count of 5 and an alpha of 0.1. The Jaccard Index and the Morisita Overlap Index were used to measure how much the repertoires overlapped between compartments. GLIPH grouped TCR beta CDR3s together with public tetramer-defined viral CDR3s, and a viral motif had to include at least three viral sequences and also show V-gene enrichment. Drawn from immuneACCESS, this table holds only the in-frame rearrangements with V and J called that TCRdb kept. Clones are partly lost; checked studies trace under half to an unresolved V gene and leave the rest unexplained. Clonal size and the V and J genes are those of that table, whereas D and trimming came from the DNA. The sample records more than 25,000 clones, roughly nine tenths of which are singletons. The ten most abundant clones make up 10% to 13% of the sample.

This sample stems from a study of T cells in localized non-small cell lung cancer (dated by TCRdb to the early 2020s). Some background on the complete study: Comparing tumors with uninvolved tumor-adjacent lungs, the study looked at the T cell repertoires of 236 patients with early-stage NSCLC. The cohort was made up of a few hundred treatment-naive NSCLC patients whose localized lung tumors had been resected. NSCLC patients had a mean age of approximately 66 years, and around 130 were male and 107 female. The investigation overall reported the following: Higher blood T cell density associated with longer overall survival, while higher adjacent-lung clonality associated with shorter survival. Because multi-region sequencing of the tumors was not done, intratumor heterogeneity could not be ruled out. A median of 57 of the top 100 tumor clones turned up in the paired uninvolved adjacent lung, and 25 to 35 of those clones also ranked among the top 100 of that same adjacent lung. Uninvolved tumor-adjacent lung showed the highest T cell clonality, higher than tumor, which suggests more focused antigenic responses in the uninvolved tumor-adjacent lung. Because of the exploratory design, TCR variables were selected using unadjusted p-values without false-discovery rate correction.

Sequenced here: peripheral blood, sampled before any cancer treatment. This TCR came from a woman aged 35 to 70 with stage I lung adenocarcinoma. The chain joins TRBV27 to TRBJ1-2, with no reliable assignment of the D segment. The CDR3 region has the sequence CASSSDEYGYTF. The DNA is TGTGCCAGCAGTTCCGACGAGTATGGCTACACCTTC.